This T cell receptor (beta chain) was retrieved from a study of shared clonotypes between healthy human individuals. In the study overall: Three plates each covered CD4 naive and memory; CD8 naive two, CD8 memory one.

An approximately 200 ng quantity of DNA, 32,000 or so T cell genomes, went into the sorted-subset replicate PCRs. Libraries were prepared by immunoSEQ multiplex PCR; TCRdb keeps only in-frame clonotypes and omits some of them. The data show approximately 1,500,000 clones, about 96% seen once. Losses at the gene ends were 3 bases for V and 3 bases for J; bases not matched to a gene: 10. Germline V lookup: CDR1 SGHVS, CDR2 FQNEAQ. This CDR3 has 17 residues. All donors qualified as healthy HIV-negative adults and had experienced no recent acute infections or vaccinations. All participating donors were Caucasian adults from Nashville, Tennessee.

The sample consisted of naive CD4+ T cells sorted from blood. Specified subset: CD45RA+ positively selected. The receptor was isolated from a man under 40 in good health. The V gene is TRBV7-8, the J gene TRBJ2-3, with 9 bases lining up with TRBD1. CDR3 nucleotide sequence: TGTGCCAGCAGCTTTGTAGTCGGGACAGGGACGACAGATACGCAGTATTTT. This sequence encodes CASSFVVGTGTTDTQYF.